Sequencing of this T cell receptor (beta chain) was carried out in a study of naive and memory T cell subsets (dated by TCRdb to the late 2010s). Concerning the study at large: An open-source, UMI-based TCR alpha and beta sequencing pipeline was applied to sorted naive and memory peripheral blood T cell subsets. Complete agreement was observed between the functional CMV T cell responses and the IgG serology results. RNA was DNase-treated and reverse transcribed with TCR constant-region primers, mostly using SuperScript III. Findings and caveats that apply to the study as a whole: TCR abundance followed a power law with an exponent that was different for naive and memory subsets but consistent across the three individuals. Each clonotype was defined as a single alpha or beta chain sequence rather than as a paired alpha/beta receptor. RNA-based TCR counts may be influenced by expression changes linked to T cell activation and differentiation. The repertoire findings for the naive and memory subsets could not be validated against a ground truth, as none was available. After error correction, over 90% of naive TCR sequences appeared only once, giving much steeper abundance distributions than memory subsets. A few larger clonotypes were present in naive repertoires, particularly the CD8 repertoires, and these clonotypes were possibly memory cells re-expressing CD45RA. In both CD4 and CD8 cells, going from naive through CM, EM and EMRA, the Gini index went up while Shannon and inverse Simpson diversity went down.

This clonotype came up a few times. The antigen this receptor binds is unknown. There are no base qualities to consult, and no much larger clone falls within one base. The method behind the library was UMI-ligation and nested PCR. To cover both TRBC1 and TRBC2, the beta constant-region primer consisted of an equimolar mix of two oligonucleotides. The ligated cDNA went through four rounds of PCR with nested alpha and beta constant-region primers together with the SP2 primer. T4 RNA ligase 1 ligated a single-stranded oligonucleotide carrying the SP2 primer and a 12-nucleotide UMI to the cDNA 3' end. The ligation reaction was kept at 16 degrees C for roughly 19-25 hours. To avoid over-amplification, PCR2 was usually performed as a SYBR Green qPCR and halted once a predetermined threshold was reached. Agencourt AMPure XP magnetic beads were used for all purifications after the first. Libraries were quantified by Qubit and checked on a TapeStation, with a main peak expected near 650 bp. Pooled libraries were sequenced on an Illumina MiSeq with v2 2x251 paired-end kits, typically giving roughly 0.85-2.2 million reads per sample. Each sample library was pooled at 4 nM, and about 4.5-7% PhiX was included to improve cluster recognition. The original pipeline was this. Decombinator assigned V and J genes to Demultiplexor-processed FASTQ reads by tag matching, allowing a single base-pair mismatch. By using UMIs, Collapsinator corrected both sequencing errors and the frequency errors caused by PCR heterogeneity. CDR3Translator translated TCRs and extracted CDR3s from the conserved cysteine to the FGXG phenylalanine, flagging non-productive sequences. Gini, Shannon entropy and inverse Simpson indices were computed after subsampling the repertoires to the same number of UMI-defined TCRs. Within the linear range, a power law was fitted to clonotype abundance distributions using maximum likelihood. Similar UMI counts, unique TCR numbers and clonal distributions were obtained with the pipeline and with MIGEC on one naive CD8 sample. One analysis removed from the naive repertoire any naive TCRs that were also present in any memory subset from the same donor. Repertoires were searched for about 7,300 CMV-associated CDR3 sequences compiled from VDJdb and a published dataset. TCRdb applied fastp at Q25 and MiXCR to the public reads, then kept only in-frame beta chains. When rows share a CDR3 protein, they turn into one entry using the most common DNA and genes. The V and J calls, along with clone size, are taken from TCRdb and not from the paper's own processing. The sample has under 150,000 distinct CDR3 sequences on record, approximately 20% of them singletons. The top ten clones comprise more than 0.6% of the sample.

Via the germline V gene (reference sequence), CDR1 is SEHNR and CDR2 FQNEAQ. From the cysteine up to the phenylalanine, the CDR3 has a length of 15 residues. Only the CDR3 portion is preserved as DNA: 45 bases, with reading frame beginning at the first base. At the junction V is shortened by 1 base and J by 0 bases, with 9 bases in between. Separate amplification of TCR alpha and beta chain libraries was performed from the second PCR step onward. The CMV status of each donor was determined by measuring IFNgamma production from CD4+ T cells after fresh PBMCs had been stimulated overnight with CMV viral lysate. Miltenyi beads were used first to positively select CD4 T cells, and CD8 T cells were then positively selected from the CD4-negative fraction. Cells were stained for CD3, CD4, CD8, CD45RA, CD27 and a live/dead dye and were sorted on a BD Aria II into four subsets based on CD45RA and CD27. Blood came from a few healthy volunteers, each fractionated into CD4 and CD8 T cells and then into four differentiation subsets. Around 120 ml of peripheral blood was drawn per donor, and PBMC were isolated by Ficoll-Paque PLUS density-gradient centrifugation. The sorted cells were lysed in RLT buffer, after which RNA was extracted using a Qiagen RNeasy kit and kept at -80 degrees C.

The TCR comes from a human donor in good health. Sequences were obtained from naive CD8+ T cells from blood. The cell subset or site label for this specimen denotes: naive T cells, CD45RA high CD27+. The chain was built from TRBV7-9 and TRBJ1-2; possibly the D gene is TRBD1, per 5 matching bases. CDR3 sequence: CASSLGGGANYGYTF. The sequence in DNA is TGTGCCAGCAGCTTAGGGGGGGGAGCTAACTATGGCTACACCTTC.